This TCR beta chain was recorded in a study of control samples from healthy donors and cancer patients. Sequencing was performed with immunoSEQ multiplex PCR; in TCRdb, only in-frame clones are kept and a portion is missing. The sample has approximately 170,000 clones, around 90% seen once; the top ten hold approximately 4.9%. CDR1 is SGHTA, CDR2 FQGNSA, per germline. V lost 1 base and J 4 bases, leaving 10 bases between the germline ends. The CDR3 covers 14 residues. This TCR was recovered from a woman in her twenties or thirties in good health. The sequenced sample consisted of blood. The rearrangement links TRBV7-2 to TRBJ1-2, with D tentatively TRBD1 (6 bases). The CDR3: CASSLGQAFYGYTF. The CDR3 DNA follows: TGTGCCAGCAGCTTAGGACAGGCGTTCTATGGCTACACCTTC.